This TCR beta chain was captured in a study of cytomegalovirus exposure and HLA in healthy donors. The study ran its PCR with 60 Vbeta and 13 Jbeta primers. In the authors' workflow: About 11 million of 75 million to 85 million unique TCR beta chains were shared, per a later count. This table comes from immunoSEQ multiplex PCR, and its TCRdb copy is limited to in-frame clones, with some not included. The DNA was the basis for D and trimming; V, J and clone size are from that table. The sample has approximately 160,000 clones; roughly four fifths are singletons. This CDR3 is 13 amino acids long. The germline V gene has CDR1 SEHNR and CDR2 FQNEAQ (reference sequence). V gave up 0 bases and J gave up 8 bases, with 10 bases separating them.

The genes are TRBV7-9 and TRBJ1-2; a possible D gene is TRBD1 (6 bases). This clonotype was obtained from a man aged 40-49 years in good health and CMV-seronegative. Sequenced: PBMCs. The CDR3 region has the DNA TGTGCCAGCAGCTTAGCGTCAGGGGAGGGCTACACCTTC. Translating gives CASSLASGEGYTF.